A single sample is the source of the 5 T cell receptor beta chains below, sequenced in a study of cytomegalovirus exposure and HLA in healthy donors (dated by TCRdb to about 2017). Library preparation employed the immunoSEQ multiplex PCR assay. For the multiplex PCR, a mixture combining 60 forward primers for TCR Vbeta segments and 13 reverse primers for TCR Jbeta segments was used. What TCRdb holds here is the immuneACCESS table cut down to in-frame rearrangements. Part of the clones is not present; checked against another copy, under half of the missing clones reflect an unresolved V gene, and the others are unexplained. The table for this sample lists around 120,000 clones; roughly 15% of them were counted only once. 1.9% of the sample belongs to the ten largest clones. Source material: PBMCs. These receptors were taken from a woman aged 18-30 years in good health and CMV-seronegative.

The rearrangement links TRBV7-8 to TRBJ2-3, with TRBD2 identical over 10 bases. Germline lookup yields CDR1 SGHVS and CDR2 FQNEAQ. V lost 7 bases, J lost 0 bases, and 7 bases stayed unmatched. This CDR3 has 16 residues. The CDR3 spells CASTQRGGYSTDTQYF. The CDR3, as DNA: TGTGCCAGCACGCAGCGGGGGGGGTACAGCACAGATACGCAGTATTTT.

V usage is TRBV27 and J usage is TRBJ1-2; 8 bases fit TRBD1. The trim removed 8 bases at V and 1 base at J, leaving 12 bases unmatched. CDR3 length: 16 residues. CDR1 and CDR2 (germline): MNHEY, SMNVEV (reference sequence). As DNA, the CDR3 is TGTGCCAGCCGCCCTAGAACAGGGGGACTTAACTATGGCTACACCTTC. This translates into CASRPRTGGLNYGYTF.

This clone occurred a few times. The gene calls are TRBV5-1 and TRBJ2-1; TRBD2 matches at 9 bases. The CDR3 totals 15 residues. The germline gives CDR1 SGHRS, CDR2 YFSETQ. With V trimmed by 4 bases and J by 8 bases, 10 bases remained unmatched. The CDR3 region has the DNA TGCGCCAGCAGCGGCAGGGGACTAGCTGTCGATGAGCAGTTCTTC. Protein: CASSGRGLAVDEQFF.

The rearrangement uses TRBV9 and TRBJ1-1; 8 positions agree with TRBD1. Per the germline V gene, CDR1 is SGDLS and CDR2 is YYNGEE. V trimming: 0 bases; J trimming: 0 bases; junction bases outside the gene matches: 10. CDR3 length equals 18 residues. CDR3: CASSVARDRSGMNTEAFF. The DNA for the CDR3 is TGTGCCAGCAGCGTAGCTAGGGACAGGTCAGGAATGAACACTGAAGCTTTCTTT.

In the case of this clone: One end of the junction is discordant with germline, which a read error may explain. The rearrangement joins TRBV10-3 to TRBJ1-3; D is unresolved. CDR1 ENHRY and CDR2 SYGVKD come from the germline V gene. This CDR3 comprises 15 residues. CDR3 in amino acids: CAISNNGPSGNTMYF. In DNA form, the CDR3 reads TGTGCCATCAGTAATAATGGGCCCTCTGGAAACACCATGTATTTT.